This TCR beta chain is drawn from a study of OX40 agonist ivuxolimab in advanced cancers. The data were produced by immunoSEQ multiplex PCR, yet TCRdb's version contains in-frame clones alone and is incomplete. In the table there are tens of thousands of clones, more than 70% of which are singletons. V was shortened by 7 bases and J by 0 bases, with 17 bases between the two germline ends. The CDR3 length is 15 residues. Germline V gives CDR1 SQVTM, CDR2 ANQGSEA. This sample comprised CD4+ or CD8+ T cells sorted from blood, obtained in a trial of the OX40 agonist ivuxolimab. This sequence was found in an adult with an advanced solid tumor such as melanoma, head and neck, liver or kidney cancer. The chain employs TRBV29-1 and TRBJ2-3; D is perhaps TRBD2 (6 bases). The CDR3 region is CSARDSIKSTDTQYF. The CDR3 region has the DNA TGCAGCGCACGGGACTCTATAAAAAGCACAGATACGCAGTATTTT.